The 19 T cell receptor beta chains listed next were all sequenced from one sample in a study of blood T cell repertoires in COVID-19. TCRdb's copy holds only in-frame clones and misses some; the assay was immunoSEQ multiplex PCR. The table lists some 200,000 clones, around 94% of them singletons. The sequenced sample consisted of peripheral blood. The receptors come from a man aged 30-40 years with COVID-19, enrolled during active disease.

CDR3 in DNA: TGTGCCAGCAGTGAACAGACAGGGCCCGAGACCCAGTACTTC. This translates into CASSEQTGPETQYF. The chain is built from TRBV6-1 and TRBJ2-5; TRBD1 aligns across 7 bases. Germline V gene lookup returns CDR1 MNHNS and CDR2 SASEGT. With 2 bases clipped from V and 5 bases from J, the junction kept 5 bases outside the gene matches. The CDR3 is 14 residues long.

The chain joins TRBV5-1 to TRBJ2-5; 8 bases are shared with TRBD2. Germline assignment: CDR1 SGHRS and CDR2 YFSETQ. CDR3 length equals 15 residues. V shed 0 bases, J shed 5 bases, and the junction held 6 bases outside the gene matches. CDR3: CASSLVAGGHETQYF. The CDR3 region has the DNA TGCGCCAGCAGCTTGGTCGCGGGGGGCCATGAGACCCAGTACTTC.

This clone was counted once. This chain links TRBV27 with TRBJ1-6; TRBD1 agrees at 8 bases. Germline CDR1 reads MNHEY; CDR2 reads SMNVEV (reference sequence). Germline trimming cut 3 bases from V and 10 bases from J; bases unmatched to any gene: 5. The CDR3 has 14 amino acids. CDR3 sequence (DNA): TGTGCCAGCAGTTTTCAGGGGGCGTCATCACCCCTCCACTTT. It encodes CASSFQGASSPLHF.

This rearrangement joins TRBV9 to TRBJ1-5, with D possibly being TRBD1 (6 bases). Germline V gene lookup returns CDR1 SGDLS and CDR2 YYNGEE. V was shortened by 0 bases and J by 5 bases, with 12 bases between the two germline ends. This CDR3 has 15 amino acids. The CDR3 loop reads CASSVGPGGDQPQHF. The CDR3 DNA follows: TGTGCCAGCAGCGTAGGACCGGGGGGCGATCAGCCCCAGCATTTT.

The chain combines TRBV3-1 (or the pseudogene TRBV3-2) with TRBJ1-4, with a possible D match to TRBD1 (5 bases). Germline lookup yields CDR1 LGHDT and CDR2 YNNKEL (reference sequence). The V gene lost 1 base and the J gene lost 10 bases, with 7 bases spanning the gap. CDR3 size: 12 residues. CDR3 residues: CASSQGGGKLFF. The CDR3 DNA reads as TGTGCCAGCAGCCAAGGGGGGGGAAAACTGTTTTTT.

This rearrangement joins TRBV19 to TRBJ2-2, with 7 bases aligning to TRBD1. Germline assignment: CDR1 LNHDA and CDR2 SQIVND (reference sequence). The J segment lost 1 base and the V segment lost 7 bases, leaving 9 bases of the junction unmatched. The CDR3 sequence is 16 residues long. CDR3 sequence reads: CASIEGATGNTGELFF. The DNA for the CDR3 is TGTGCCAGTATAGAGGGGGCTACAGGGAACACCGGGGAGCTGTTTTTT.

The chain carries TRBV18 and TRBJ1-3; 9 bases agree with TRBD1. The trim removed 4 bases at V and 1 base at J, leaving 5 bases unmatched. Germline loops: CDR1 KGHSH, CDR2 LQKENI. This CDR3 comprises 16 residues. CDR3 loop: CASSLGTGTSGNTIYF. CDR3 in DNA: TGTGCCAGCTCACTGGGGACAGGGACTTCTGGAAACACCATATATTTT.

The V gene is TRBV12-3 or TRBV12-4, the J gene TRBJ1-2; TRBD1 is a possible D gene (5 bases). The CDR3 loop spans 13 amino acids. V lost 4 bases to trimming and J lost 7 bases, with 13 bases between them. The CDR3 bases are TGTGCCAGCAGTTCAGTGGGGGAGGCTGGCTACACCTTC. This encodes CASSSVGEAGYTF.

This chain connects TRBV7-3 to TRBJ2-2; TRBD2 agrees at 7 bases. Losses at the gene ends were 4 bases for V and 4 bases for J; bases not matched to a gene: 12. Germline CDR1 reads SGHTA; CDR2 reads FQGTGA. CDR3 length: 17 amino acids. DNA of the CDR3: TGTGCCAGCAGCTCCCAGACTAGCCGGGGTGGCACCGGGGAGCTGTTTTTT. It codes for CASSSQTSRGGTGELFF.

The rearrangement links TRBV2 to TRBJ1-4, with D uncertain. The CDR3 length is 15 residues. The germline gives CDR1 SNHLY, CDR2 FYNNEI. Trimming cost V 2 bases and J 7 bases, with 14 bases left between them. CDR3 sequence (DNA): TGTGCCAGCAGTGAAACCCCGAACCGGGGTGAAAAACTGTTTTTT. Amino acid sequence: CASSETPNRGEKLFF.

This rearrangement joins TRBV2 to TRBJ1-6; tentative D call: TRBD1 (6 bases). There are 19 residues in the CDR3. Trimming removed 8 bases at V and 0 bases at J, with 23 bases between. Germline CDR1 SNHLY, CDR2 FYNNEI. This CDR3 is CASRGGPRDVSSYNSPLHF. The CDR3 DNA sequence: TGTGCCAGCCGGGGGGGCCCAAGGGACGTTAGCTCCTATAATTCACCCCTCCACTTT.

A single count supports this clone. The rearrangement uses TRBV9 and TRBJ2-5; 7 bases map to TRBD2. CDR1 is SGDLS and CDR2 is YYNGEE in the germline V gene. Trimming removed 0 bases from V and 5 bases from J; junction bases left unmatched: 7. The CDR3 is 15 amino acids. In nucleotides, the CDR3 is TGTGCCAGCAGCGTAGTCGGGGGGAATTTGGAGACCCAGTACTTC. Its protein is CASSVVGGNLETQYF.

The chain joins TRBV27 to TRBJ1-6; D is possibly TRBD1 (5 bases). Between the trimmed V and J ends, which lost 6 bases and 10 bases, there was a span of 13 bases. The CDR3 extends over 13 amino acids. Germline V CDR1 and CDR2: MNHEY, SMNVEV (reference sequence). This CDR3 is CASRLIGESPLHF. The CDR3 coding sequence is TGTGCCAGCAGACTAATAGGGGAATCACCCCTCCACTTT.

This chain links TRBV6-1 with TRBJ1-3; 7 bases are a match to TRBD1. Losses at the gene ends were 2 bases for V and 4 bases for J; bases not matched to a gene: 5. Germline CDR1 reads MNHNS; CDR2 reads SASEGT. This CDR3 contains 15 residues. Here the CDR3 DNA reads TGTGCCAGCAGTGAACGACAGGGTAAAGGAAACACCATATATTTT. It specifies CASSERQGKGNTIYF.

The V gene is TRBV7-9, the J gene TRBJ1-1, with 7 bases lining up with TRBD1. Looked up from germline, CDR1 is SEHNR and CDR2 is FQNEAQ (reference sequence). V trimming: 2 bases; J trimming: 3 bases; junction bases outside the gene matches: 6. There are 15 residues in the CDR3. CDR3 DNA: TGTGCCAGCAGCTTATTTCAGGGGGTTGACACTGAAGCTTTCTTT. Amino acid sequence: CASSLFQGVDTEAFF.

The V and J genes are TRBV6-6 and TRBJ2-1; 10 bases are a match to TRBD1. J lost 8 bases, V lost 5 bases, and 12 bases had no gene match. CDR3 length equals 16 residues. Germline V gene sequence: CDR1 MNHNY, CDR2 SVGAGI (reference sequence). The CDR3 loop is CASSRNPDRGNDEQFF. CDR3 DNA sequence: TGTGCCAGCAGTCGAAACCCGGACAGGGGGAACGATGAGCAGTTCTTC.

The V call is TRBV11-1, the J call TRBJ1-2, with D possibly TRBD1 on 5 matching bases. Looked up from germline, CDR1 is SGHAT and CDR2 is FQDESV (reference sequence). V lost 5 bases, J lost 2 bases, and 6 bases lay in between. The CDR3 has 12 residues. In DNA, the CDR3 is TGTGCCAGCAGCCCAGGGAACTATGGCTACACCTTC. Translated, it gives CASSPGNYGYTF.

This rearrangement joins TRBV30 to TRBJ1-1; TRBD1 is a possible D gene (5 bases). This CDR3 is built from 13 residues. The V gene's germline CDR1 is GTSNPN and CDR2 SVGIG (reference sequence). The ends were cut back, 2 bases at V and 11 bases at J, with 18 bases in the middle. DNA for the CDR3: TGTGCCTGGAGTTATAGCCCGCGGGACGCGGCTTTCTTT. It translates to CAWSYSPRDAAFF.

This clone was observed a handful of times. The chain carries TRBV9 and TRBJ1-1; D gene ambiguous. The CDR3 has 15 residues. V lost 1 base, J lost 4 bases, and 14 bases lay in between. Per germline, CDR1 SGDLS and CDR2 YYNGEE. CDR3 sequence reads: CASSVRPGVGTEAFF. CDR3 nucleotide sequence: TGTGCCAGCAGCGTACGTCCCGGGGTGGGCACTGAAGCTTTCTTT.